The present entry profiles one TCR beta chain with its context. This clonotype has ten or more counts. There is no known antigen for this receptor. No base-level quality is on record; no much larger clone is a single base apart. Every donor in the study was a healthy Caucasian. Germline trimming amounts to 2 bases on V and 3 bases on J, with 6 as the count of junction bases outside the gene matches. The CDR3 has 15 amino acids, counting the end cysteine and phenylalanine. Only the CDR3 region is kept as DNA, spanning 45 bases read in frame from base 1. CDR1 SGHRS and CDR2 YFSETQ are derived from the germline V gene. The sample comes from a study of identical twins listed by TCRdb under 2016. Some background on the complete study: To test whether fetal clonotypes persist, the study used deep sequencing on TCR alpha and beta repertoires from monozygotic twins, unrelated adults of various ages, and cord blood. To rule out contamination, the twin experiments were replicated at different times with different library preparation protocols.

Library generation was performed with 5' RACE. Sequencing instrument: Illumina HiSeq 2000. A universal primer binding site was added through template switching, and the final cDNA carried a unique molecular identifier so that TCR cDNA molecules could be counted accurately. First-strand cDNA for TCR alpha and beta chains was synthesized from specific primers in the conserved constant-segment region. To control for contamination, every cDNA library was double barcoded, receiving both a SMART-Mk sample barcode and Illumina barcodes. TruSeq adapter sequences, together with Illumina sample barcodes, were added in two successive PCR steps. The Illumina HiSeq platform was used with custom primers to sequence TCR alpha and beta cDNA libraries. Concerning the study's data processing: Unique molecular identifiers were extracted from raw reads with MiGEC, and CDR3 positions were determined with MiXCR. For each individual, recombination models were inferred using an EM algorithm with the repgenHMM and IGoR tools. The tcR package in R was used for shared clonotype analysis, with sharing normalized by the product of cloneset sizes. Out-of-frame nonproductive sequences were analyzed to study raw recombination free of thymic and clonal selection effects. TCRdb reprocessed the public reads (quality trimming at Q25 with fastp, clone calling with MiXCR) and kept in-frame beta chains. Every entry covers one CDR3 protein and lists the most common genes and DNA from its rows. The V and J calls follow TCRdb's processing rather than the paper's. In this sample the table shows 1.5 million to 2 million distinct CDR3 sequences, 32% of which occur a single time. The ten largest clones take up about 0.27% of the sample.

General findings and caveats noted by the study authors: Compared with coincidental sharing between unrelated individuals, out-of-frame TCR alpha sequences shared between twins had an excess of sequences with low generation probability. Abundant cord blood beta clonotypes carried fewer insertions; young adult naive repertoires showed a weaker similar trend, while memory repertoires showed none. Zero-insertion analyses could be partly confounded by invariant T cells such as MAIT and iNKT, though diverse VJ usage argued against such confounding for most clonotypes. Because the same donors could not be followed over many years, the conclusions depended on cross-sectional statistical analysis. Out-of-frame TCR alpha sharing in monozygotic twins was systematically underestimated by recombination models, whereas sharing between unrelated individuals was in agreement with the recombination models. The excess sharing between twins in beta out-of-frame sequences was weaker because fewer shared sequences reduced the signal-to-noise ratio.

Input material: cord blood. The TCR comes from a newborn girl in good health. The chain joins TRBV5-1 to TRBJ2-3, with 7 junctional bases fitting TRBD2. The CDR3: CASSFRAGTTDTQYF. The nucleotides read TGCGCCAGCAGCTTTCGAGCGGGAACGACAGATACGCAGTATTTT.